This T cell receptor beta chain was identified during a study of blood T cell repertoires in COVID-19. Study-wide context: Acute-phase and convalescent COVID-19 samples originated in the United States, Italy and Spain.

Those enrolled in Seattle joined during active infection and were followed longitudinally afterward. After removal of 2 bases from V and 2 bases from J, the junction contained 8 bases not matched to a gene. Germline V gene data show CDR1 as MNHNS and CDR2 as SASEGT. CDR3 length equals 17 residues. In the original processing: Researchers report that nucleated cell counts were estimated from reference gene primer amplification. Clones were read by immunoSEQ multiplex PCR, and TCRdb kept only the in-frame ones, dropping some. V and J calls and clone size come straight from that table; D and trimming were deduced from the DNA. In the table there are over 200,000 clones, more than 90% of which are singletons.

The chain couples TRBV6-1 to TRBJ2-3; 9 nucleotides line up with TRBD2. Sequenced input: peripheral blood. The sequence was obtained from a person under 35 with COVID-19, enrolled during active disease. This chain's CDR3 is CASSESLLAGFTDTQYF. CDR3 coding DNA: TGTGCCAGCAGTGAATCACTCCTAGCGGGATTCACAGATACGCAGTATTTT.